The entry that follows covers one TCR beta chain sequence. 60 Vbeta and 13 Jbeta primers were used in PCR. The table came from immunoSEQ multiplex PCR; TCRdb's copy has only in-frame clones and leaves some out. The table shows 100,000 to 150,000 clones, with roughly 88% occurring only once. The sample comes from a study of cytomegalovirus exposure and HLA in healthy donors. V lost 6 bases, J lost 3 bases, and 7 bases stayed unmatched. The length of the CDR3 is 14 residues. Germline V lookup: CDR1 MRHNA, CDR2 SNTAGT. The sequence derives from a boy aged 5-17 years in good health and CMV-seronegative. The material sequenced was PBMCs. The genes are TRBV6-4 and TRBJ1-1, with 7 nucleotides matching TRBD1. The CDR3 sequence: CASSWGTGDTEAFF. The CDR3 nucleotides read TGTGCCAGCAGCTGGGGTACAGGGGACACTGAAGCTTTCTTT.